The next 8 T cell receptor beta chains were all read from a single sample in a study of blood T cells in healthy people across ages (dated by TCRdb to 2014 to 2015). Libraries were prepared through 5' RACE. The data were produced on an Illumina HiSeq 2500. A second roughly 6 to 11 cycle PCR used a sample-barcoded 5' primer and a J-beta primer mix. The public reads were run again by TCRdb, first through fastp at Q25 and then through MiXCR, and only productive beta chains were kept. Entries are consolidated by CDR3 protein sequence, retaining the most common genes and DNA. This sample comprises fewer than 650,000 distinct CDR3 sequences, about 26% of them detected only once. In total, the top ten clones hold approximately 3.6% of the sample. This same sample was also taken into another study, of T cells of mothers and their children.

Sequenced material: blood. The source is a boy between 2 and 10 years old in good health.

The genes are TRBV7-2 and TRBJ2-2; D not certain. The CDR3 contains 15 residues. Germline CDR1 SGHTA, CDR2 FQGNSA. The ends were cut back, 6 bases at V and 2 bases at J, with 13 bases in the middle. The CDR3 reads CASRPTRENTGELFF. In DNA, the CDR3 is TGTGCCAGCAGACCGACAAGGGAAAACACCGGGGAGCTGTTTTTT.

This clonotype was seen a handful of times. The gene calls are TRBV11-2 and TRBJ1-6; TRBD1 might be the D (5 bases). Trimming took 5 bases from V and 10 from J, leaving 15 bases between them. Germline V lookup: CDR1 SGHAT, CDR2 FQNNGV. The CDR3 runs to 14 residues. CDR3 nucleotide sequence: TGTGCCAGCAGCCCGGGGGGGTCCGGGTCACCCCTCCACTTT. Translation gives CASSPGGSGSPLHF.

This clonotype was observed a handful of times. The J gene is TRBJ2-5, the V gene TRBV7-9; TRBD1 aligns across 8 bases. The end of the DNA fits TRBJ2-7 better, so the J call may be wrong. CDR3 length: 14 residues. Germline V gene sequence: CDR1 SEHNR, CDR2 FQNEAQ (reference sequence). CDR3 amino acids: CASSGRDRPYEQYF. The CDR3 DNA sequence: TGTGCCAGCAGTGGCCGGGACAGGCCCTACGAGCAGTACTTC.

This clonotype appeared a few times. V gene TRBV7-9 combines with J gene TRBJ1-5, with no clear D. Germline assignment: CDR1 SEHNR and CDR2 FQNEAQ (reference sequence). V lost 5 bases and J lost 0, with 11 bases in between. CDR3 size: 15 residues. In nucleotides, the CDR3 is TGTGCCAGCAGCCCCTCGGGGTATAGCAATCAGCCCCAGCATTTT. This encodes CASSPSGYSNQPQHF. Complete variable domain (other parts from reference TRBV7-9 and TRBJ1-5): DTGVSQNPRHKITKRGQNVTFRCDPISEHNRLYWYRQTLGQGPEFLTYFQNEAQLEKSRLLSDRFSAERPKGSFSTLEIQRTEQGDSAMYLCASSPSGYSNQPQHFGDGTRLSIL.

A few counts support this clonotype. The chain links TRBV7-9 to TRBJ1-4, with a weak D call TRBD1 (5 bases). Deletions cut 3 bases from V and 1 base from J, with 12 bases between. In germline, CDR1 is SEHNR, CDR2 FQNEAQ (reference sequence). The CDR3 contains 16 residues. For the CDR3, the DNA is TGTGCCAGCAGCTTTGGGACGGCTGGAACTAATGAAAAACTGTTTTTT. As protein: CASSFGTAGTNEKLFF.

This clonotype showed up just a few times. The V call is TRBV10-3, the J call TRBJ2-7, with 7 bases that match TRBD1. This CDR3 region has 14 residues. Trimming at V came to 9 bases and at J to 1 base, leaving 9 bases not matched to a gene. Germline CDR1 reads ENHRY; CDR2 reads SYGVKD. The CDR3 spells CAIRLGTESYEQYF. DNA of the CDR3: TGTGCCATTCGGTTAGGGACAGAGTCCTACGAGCAGTACTTC.

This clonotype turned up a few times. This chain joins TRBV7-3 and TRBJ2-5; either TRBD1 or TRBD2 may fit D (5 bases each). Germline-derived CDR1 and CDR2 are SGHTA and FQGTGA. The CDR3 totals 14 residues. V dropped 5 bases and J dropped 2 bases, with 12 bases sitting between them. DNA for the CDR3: TGTGCCAGCAGCCGGGTTGGGGGACAAGAGACCCAGTACTTC. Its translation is CASSRVGGQETQYF.

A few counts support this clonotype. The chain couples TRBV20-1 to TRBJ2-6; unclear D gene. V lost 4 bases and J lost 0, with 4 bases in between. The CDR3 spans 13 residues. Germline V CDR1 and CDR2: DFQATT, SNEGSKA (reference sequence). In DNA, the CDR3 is TGCAGTGCTAATCCCTCTGGGGCCAACGTCCTGACTTTC. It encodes CSANPSGANVLTF.